The sequence of this T cell receptor (delta chain) was determined in a study of γδ T cells in repeated Plasmodium falciparum infection. Turning to the study itself: Over roughly 640 days, donors received four mosquito-bite P. falciparum NF54 infections. Samples were taken at baseline, before some infections, and 21 days after each.

TCRdb re-called the multiplex PCR reads using CATT. The profile shows 50,000 or so delta-chain clones, 1.5% to 2% of them singletons. About this clone: The TCRdb record carries a much larger clone's protein, which differs from this DNA's translation at residue 4; a read error is the likely cause, and the protein listed here is the DNA translation.

Specimen: gamma-delta T cells from blood. The receptor was isolated from a pool of human donors (malaria-infected and uninfected, not separated).

CDR3 coding DNA: TGTGCCTGTGTCGACGTCCAATCCGAGGATACGAACTCATCCTGGGACACCCGACAGATGTTTTTC. It specifies CACVDVQSEDTNSSWDTRQMFF. This chain uses TRDV2 with TRDJ3, with TRDD3 identical over 7 bases. Here the J gene was assigned by germline matching of the DNA, as TCRdb has none. V gave up 5 bases and J gave up 1 base; unmatched junction bases: 22. The germline gives CDR1 GEAIGNYY, CDR2 EKD. This CDR3 contains 22 residues.